Listed below are T cell receptor beta chains from one sample, sequenced in a study of naive and memory T cell subsets. TCRdb reanalysed the 5' RACE reads using MiXCR and keeps one entry per CDR3 protein. The table shows about 62,000 distinct CDR3 sequences, with less than 10% occurring only once. Receptor source: a female donor in good health. The conserved cysteine and the conserved F or W are not part of the CDR3 here. The order of the fields is V gene, J gene, CDR3 protein.

TRBV20-1	TRBJ2-7	SALRQAEQY
TRBV20-1	TRBJ2-4	SARDRVFKNIQY
TRBV2	TRBJ1-5	ASDRGDQPQH
TRBV20-1	TRBJ1-2	SARVADANYGYT
TRBV6-1	TRBJ1-4	ASSAPDSYLATNEKLF
TRBV13	TRBJ1-1	ASSFSGRGNTEAF
TRBV12-3/TRBV12-4	TRBJ1-5	ASRFEGRAQH
TRBV7-8	TRBJ2-7	ASSVTSGAYEQY
TRBV20-1	TRBJ2-1	SARDWTEQF
TRBV5-4	TRBJ1-2	ASSLIGLFDYGYT
TRBV19	TRBJ1-5	ASSEDRNNQPQH
TRBV7-7	TRBJ2-7	ASSLPSGRSYEQY
TRBV14	TRBJ2-7	ASSHFGQAPYEQY
TRBV5-1	TRBJ2-2	ASSWRGVCTGELF
TRBV20-1	TRBJ2-2	SASQGAWTGELF